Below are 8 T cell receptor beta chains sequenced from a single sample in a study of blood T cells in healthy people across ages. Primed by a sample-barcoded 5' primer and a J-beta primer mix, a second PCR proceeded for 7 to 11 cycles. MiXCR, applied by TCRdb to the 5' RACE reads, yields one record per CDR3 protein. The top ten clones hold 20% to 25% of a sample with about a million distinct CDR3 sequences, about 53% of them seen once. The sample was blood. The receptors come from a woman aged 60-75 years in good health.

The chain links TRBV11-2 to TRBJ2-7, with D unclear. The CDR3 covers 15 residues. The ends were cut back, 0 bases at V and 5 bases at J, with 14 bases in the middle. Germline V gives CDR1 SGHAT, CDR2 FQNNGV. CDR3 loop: CASSLDVYPQNEQYF. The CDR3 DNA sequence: TGTGCCAGCAGCTTAGATGTGTATCCACAGAACGAGCAGTACTTC.

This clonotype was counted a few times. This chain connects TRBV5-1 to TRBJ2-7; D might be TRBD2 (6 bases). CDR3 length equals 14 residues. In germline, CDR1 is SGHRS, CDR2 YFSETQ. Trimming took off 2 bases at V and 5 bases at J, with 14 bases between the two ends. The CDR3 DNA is TGCGCCAGCAGCTTAACCCTGGCGGGGAACGAGCAGTACTTC. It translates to CASSLTLAGNEQYF.

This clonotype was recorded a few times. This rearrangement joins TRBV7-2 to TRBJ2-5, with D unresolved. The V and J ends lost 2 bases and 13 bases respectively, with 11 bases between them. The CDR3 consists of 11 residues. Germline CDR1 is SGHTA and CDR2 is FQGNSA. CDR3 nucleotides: TGTGCCAGCAGCTTAATGACTTATTGGTACTTC. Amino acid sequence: CASSLMTYWYF. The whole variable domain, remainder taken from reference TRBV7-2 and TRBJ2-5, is GAGVSQSPSNKVTEKGKDVELRCDPISGHTALYWYRQSLGQGLEFLIYFQGNSAPDKSGLPSDRFSAERTGGSVSTLTIQRTQQEDSAVYLCASSLMTYWYFGPGTRLLVL.

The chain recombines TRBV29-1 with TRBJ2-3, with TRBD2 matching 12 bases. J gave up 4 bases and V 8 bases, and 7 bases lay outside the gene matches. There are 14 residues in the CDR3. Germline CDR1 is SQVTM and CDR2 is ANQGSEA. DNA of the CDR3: TGCAGCTATACTAGCGGGAGGCCGCCAGATACGCAGTATTTT. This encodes CSYTSGRPPDTQYF.

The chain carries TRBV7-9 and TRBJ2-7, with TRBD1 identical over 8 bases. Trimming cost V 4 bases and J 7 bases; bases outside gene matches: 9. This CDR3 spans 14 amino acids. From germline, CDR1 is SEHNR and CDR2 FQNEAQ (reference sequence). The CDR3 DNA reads TGTGCCAGCAGCTCCAATCTACAGGGGGATGAGCAGTACTTC. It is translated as CASSSNLQGDEQYF. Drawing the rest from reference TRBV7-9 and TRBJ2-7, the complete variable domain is DTGVSQNPRHKITKRGQNVTFRCDPISEHNRLYWYRQTLGQGPEFLTYFQNEAQLEKSRLLSDRFSAERPKGSFSTLEIQRTEQGDSAMYLCASSSNLQGDEQYFGPGTRLTVT.

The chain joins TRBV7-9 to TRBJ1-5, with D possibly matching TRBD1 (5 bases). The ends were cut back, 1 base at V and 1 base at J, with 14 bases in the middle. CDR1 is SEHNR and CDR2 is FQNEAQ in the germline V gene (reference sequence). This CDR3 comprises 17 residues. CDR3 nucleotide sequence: TGTGCCAGCAGCTTAGATTCGGCAAGGGGAAGCAATCAGCCCCAGCATTTT. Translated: CASSLDSARGSNQPQHF.

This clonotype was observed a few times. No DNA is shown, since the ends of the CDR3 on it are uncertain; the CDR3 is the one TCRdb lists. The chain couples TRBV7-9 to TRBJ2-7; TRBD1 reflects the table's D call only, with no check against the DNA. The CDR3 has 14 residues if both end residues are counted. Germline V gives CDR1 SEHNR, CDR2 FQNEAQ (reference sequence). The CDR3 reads CASSSWGSGNTPYF.

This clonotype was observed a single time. The CDR3 loop is CASSLRPGTLNQPQHF. Here the CDR3 DNA reads TGTGCCAGCAGCTTACGTCCCGGGACATTAAATCAGCCCCAGCATTTT. This chain connects TRBV7-6 to TRBJ1-5, with D tentatively TRBD1 (6 bases). Trimming stripped 2 bases from V and 4 bases from J, with 15 bases between. The V gene's germline CDR1 is SGHVS and CDR2 FNYEAQ. This CDR3 has 16 residues.